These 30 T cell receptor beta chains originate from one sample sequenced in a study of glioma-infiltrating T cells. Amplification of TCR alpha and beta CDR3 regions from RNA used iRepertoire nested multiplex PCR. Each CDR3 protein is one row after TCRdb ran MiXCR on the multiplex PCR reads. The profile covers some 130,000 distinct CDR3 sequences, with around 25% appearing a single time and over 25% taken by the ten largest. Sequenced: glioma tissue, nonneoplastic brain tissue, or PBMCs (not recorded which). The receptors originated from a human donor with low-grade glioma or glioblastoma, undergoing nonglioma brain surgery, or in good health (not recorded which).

The CDR3 sequence: CASTPRDRVKETQYF. The CDR3 coding sequence is TGTGCCAGCACCCCCCGTGACAGGGTGAAAGAGACCCAGTACTTC. The chain links TRBV7-9 to TRBJ2-5, with 7 bases aligning to TRBD1. In germline, CDR1 is SEHNR, CDR2 FQNEAQ (reference sequence). The CDR3 extends over 15 amino acids. After removal of 7 bases from V and 3 bases from J, the junction contained 11 bases not matched to a gene.

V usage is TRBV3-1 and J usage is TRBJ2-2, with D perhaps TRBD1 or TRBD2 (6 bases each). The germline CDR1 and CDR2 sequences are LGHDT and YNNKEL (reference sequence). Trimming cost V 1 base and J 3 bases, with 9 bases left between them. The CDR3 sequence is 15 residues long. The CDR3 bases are TGTGCCAGCAGCCAAGCGGGGGCCCACACCGGGGAGCTGTTTTTT. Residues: CASSQAGAHTGELFF.

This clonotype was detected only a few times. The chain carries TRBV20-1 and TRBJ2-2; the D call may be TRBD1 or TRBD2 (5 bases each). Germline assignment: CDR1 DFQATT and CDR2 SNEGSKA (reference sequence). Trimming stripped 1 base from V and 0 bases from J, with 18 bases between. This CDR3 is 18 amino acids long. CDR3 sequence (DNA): TGCAGTGCTAGAGTTCCTATGGGACCTGAAGCGAACACCGGGGAGCTGTTTTTT. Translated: CSARVPMGPEANTGELFF.

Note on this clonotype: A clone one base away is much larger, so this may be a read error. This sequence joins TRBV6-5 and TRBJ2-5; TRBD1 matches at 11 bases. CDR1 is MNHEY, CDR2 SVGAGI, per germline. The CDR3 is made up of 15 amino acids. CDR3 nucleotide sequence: TGTGCCAGCATTTACCAGGACAGGGGGCGTGAGACCCAGTACTTC. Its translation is CASIYQDRGRETQYF.

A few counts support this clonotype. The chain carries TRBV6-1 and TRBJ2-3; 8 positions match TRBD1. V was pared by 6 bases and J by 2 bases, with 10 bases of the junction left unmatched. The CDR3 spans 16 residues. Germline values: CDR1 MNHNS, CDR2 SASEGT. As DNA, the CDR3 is TGTGCCAGCAGCCCAGAGGACAGGGCCATCACAGATACGCAGTATTTT. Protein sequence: CASSPEDRAITDTQYF.

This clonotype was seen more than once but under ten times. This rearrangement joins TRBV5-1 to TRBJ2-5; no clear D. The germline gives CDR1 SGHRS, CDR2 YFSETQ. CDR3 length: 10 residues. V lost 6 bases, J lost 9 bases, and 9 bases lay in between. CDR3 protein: CASTSRAQYF. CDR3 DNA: TGCGCCAGCACCTCCCGGGCCCAGTACTTC.

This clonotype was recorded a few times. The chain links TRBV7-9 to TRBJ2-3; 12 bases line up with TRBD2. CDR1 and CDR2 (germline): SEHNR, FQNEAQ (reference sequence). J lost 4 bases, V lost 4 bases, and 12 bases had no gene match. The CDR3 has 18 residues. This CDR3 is CASSYPVGLAGGPDTQYF. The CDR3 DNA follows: TGTGCCAGCAGCTACCCGGTGGGTCTAGCGGGGGGGCCAGATACGCAGTATTTT.

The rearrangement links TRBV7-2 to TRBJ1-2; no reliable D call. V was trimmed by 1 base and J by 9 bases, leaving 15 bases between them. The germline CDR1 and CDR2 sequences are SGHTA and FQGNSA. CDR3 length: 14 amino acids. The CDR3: CASSLGFDPRSYTF. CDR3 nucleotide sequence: TGTGCCAGCAGCTTAGGATTTGACCCGCGGAGCTACACCTTC.

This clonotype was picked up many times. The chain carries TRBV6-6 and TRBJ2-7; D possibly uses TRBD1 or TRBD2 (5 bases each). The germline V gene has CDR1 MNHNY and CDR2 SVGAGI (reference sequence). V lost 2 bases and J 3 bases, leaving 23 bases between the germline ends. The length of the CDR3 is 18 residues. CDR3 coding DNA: TGTGCCAGCAGTTACGGGACCGAGCGAGCAACAATCAGCTACGAGCAGTACGTC. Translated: CASSYGTERATISYEQYV.

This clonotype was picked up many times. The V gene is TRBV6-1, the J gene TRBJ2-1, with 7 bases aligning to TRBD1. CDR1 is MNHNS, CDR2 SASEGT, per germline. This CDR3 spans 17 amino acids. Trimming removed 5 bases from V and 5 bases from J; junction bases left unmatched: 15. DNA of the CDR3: TGTGCCAGCAGTCCTACAGGGGTCACCCTAGGGGACAATGAGCAGTTCTTC. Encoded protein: CASSPTGVTLGDNEQFF.

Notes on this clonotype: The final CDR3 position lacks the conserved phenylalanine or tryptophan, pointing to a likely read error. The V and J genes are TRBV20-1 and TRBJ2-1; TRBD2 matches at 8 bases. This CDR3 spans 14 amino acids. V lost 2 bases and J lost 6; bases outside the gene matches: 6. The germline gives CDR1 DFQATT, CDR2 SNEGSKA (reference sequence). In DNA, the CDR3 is TGCAGTGCTAGATCAGGCGGGGGGCGCAATGAGCAGTTCTCC. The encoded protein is CSARSGGGRNEQFS.

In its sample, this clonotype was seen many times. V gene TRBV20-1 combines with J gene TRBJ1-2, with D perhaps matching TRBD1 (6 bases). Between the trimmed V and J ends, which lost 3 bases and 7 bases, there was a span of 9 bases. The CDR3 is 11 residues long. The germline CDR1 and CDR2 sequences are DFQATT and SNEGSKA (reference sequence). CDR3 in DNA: TGCAGTGCTAGGGAAGGGGGTGGCTACACCTTC. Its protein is CSAREGGGYTF.

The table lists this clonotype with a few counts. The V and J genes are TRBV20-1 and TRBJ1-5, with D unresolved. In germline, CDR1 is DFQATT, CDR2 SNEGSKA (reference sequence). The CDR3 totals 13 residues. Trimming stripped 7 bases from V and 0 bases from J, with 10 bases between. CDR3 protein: CSGADYSNQPQHF. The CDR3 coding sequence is TGCAGTGGGGCCGATTATAGCAATCAGCCCCAGCATTTT.

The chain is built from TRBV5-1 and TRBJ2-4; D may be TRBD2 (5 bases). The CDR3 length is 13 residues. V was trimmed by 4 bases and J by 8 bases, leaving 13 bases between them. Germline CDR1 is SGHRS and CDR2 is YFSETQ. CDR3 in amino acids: CASSPGPGDIQYF. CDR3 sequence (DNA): TGCGCCAGCAGCCCAGGACCCGGGGACATTCAGTACTTC.

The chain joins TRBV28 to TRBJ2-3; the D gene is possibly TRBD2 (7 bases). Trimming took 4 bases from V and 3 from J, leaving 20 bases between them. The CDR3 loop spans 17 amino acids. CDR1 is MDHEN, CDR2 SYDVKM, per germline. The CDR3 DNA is TGTGCCAGCAGTTCCCGGGGGGCGGGGGTTCTGACAGATACGCAGTATTTT. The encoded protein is CASSSRGAGVLTDTQYF.

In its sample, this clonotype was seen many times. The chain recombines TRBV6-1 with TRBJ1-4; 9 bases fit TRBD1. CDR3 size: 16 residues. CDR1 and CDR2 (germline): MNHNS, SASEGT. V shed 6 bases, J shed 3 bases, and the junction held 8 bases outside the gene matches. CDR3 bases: TGTGCCAGCAGCCCTGGACAGGGGAACGCTAATGAAAAACTGTTTTTT. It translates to CASSPGQGNANEKLFF.

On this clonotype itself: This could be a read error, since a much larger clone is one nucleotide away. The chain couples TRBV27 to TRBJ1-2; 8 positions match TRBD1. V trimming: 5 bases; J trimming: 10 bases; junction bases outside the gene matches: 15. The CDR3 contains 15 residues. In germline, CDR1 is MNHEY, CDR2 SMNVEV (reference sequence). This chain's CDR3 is CASSDSGGAEDVYTF. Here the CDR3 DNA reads TGTGCCAGCAGTGACTCAGGGGGCGCAGAGGATGTCTACACCTTC.

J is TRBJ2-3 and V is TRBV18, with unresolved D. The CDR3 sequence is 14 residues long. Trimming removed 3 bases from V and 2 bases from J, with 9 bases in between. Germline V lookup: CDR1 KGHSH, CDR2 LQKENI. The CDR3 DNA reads TGTGCCAGCTCACCCCCCACTCTCACAGATACGCAGTATTTT. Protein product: CASSPPTLTDTQYF.

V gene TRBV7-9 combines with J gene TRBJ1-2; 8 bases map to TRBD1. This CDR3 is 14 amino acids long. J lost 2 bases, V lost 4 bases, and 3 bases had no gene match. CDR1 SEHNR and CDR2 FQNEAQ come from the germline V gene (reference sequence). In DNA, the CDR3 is TGTGCCAGCAGCTCGACAGGGGCCAACTATGGCTACACCTTC. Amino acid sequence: CASSSTGANYGYTF.

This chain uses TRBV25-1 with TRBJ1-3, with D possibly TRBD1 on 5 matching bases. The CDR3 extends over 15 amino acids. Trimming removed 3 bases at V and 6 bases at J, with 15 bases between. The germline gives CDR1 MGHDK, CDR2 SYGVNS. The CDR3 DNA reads TGTGCCAGCAGTGAGGGGGGTGGGATCGTAAACACCATATATTTT. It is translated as CASSEGGGIVNTIYF.

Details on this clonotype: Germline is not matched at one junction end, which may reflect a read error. For the CDR3, the DNA is TGTGCCAGCAGCCGAACTAGCGGGGGAACAGATACGCAGTATTTT. Amino acid sequence: CASSRTSGGTDTQYF. V is TRBV4-1 and J is TRBJ2-3, with 11 bases matching TRBD2. There are 15 residues in the CDR3. The germline gives CDR1 MGHRA, CDR2 YSYEKL.

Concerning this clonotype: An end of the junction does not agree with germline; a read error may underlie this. The CDR3 DNA follows: TGTGCCAGCTCACCACGAGGACTAGTCCACACAGAAACGCAGTATTTT. This gives the protein CASSPRGLVHTETQYF. The chain carries TRBV18 and TRBJ2-3; 7 bases fit TRBD2. The CDR3 length is 16 residues. Looked up from germline, CDR1 is KGHSH and CDR2 is LQKENI.

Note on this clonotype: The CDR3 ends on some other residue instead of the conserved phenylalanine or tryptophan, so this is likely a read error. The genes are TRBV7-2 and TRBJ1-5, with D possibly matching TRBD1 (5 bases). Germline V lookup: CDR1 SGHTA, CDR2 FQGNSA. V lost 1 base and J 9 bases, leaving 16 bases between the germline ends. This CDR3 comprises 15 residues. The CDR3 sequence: CASSLGWGGSGPQHL. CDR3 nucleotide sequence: TGTGCCAGCAGCTTAGGATGGGGCGGAAGCGGGCCCCAGCATCTT.

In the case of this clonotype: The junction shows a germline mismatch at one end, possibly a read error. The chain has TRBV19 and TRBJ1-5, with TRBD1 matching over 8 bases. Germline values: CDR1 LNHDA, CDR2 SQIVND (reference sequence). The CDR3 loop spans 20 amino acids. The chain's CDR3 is CASSKRGIGTGVNSNQPQHF. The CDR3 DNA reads TGTGCCAGCAGTAAAAGGGGCATTGGGACAGGAGTCAATAGCAATCAGCCCCAGCATTTT.

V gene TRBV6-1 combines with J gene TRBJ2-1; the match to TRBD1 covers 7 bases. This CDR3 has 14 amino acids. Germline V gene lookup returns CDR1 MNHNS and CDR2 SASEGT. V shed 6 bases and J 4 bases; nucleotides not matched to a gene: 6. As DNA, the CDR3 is TGTGCCAGCAGCCAGTGGGACAGATACAATGAGCAGTTCTTC. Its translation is CASSQWDRYNEQFF.

CDR3 amino acids: CSVEWQGRGYTF. CDR3 DNA sequence: TGCAGCGTTGAATGGCAAGGGAGGGGCTACACCTTC. The rearrangement links TRBV29-1 to TRBJ1-2; D uncertain. The CDR3 totals 12 residues. V lost 2 bases, J lost 8 bases, and 12 bases lay in between. Germline lookup yields CDR1 SQVTM and CDR2 ANQGSEA.

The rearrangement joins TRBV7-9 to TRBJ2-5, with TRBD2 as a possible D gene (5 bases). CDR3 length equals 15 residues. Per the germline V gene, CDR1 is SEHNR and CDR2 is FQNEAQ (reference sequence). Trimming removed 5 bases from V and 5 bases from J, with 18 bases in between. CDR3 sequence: CASSPPTGIGETQYF. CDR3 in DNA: TGTGCCAGCAGCCCCCCCACGGGGATCGGCGAGACCCAGTACTTC. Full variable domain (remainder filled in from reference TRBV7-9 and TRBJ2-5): DTGVSQNPRHKITKRGQNVTFRCDPISEHNRLYWYRQTLGQGPEFLTYFQNEAQLEKSRLLSDRFSAERPKGSFSTLEIQRTEQGDSAMYLCASSPPTGIGETQYFGPGTRLLVL.

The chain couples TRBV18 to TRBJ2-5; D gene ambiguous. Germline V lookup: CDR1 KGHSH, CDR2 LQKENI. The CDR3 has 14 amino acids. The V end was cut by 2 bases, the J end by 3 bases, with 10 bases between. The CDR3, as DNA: TGTGCCAGCTCACCAGGAGTCCAGAAAGAGACCCAGTACTTC. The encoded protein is CASSPGVQKETQYF.

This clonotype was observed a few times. For the CDR3, the DNA is TGTGCCAGCACCGCGCGTGGGGGCCTTCAGCCGTGGAATCAGCCCCAGCATTTT. It translates to CASTARGGLQPWNQPQHF. The chain uses TRBV5-8 and TRBJ1-5, with a tentative D call TRBD1 (6 bases). CDR3 length equals 18 residues. Germline values: CDR1 SGHTS, CDR2 YDEGEE. Trimming pared 6 bases from V and 4 bases from J, leaving 26 bases between.

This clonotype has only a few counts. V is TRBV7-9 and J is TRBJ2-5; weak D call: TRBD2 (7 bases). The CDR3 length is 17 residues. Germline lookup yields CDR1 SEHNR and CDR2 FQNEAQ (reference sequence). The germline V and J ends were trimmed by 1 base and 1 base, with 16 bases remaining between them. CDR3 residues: CASSLGGGGPPQETQYF. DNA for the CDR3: TGTGCCAGCAGCTTAGGGGGAGGGGGTCCCCCCCAAGAGACCCAGTACTTC.